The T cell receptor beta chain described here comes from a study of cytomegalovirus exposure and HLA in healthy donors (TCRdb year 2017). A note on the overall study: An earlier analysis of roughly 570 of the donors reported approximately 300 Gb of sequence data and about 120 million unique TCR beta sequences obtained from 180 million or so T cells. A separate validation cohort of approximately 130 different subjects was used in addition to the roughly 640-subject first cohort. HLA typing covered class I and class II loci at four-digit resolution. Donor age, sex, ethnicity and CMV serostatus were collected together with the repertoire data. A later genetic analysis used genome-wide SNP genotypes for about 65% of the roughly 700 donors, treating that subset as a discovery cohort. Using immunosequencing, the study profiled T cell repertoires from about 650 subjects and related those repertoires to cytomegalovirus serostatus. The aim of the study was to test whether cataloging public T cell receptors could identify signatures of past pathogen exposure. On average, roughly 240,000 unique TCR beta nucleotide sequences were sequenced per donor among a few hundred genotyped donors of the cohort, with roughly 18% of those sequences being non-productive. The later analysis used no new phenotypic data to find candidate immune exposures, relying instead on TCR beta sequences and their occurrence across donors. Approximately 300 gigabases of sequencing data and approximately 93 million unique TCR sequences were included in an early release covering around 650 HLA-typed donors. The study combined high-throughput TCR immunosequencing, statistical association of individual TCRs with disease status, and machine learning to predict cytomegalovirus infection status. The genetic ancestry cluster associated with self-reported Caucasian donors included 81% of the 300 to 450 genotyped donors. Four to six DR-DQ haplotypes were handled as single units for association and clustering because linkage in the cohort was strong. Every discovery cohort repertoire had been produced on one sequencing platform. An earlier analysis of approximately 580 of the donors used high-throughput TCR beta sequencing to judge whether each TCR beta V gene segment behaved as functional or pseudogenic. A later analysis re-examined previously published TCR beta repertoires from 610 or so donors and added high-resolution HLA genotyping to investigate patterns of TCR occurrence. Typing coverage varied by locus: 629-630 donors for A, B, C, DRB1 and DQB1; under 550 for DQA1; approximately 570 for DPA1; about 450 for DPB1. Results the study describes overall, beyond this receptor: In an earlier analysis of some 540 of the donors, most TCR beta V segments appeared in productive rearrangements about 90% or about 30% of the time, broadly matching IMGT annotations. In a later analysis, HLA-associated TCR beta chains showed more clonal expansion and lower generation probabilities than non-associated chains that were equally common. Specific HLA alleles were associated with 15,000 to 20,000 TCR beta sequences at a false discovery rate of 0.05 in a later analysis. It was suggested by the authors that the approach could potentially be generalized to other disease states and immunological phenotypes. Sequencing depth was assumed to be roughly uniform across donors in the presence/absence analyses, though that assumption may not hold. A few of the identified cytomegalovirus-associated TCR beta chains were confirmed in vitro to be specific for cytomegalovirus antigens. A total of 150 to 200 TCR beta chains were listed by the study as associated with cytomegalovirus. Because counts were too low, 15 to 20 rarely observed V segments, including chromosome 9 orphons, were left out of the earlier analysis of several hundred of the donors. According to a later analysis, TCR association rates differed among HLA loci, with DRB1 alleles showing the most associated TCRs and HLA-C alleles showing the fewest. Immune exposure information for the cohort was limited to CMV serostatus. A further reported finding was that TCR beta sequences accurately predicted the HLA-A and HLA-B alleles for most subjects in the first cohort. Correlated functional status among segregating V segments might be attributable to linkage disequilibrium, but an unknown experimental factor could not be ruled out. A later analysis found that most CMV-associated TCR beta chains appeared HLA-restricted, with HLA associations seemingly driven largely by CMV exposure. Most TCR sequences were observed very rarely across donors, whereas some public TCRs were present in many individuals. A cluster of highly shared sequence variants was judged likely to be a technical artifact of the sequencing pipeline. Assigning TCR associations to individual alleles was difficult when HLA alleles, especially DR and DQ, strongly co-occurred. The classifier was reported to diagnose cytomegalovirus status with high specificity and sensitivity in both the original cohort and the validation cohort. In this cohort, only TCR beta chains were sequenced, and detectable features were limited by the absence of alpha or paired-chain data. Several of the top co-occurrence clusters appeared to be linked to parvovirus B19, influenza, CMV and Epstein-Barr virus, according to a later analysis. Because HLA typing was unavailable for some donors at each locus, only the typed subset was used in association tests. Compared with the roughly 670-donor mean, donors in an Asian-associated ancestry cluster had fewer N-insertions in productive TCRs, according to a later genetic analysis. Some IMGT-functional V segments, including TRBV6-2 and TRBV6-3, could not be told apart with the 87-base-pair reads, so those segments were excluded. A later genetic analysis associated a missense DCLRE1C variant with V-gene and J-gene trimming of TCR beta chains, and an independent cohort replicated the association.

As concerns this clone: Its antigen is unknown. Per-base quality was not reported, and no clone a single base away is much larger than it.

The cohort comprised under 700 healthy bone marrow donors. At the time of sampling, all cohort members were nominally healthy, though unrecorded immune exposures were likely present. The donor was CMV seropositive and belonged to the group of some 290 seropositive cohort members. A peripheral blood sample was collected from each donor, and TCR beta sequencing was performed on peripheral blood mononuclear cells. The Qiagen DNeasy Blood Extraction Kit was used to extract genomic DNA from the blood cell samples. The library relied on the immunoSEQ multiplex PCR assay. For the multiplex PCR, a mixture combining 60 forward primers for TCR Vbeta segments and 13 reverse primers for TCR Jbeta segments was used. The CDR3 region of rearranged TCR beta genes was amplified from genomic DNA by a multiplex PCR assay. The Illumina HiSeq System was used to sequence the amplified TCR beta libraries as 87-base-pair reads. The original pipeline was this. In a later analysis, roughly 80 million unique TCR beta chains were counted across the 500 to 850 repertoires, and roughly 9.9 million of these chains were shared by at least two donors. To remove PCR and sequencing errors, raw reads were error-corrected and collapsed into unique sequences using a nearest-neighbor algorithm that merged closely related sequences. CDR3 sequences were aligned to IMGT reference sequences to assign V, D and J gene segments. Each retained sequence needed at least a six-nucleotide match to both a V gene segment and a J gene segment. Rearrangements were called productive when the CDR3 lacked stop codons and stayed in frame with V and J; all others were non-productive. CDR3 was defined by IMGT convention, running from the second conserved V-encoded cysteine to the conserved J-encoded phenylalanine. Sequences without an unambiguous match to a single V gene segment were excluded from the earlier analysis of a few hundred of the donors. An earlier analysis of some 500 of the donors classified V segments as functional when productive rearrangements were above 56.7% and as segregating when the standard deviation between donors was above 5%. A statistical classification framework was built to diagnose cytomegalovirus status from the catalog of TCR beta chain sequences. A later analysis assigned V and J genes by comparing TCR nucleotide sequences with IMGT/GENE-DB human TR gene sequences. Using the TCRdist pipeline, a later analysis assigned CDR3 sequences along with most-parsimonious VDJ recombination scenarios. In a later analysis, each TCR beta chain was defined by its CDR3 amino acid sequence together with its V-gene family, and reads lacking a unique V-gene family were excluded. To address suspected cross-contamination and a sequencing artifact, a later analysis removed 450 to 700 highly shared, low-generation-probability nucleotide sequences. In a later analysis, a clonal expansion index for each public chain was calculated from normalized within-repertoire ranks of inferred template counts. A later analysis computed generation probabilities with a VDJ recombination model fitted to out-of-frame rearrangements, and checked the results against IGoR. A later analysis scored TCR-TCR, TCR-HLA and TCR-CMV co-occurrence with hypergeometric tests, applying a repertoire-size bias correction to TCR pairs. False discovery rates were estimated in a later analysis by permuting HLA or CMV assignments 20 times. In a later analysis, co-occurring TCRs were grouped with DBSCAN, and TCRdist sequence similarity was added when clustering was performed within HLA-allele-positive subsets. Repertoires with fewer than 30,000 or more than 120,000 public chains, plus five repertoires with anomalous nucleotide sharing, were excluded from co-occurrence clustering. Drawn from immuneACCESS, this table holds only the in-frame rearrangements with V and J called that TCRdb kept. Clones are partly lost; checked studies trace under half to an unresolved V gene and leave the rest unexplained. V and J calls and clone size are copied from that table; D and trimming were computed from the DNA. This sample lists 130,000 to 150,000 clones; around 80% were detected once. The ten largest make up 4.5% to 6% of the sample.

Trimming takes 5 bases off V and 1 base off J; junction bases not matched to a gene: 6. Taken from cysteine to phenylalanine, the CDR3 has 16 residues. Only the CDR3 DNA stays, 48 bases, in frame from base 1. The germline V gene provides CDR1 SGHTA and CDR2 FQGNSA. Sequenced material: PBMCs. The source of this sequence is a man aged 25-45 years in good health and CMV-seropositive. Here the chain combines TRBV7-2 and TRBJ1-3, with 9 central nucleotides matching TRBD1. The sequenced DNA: TGTGCCAGCAGCCTAAGGGGACAGGGTTCTGGAAACACCATATATTTT. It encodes CASSLRGQGSGNTIYF.